The rows below give T cell receptor beta chains drawn from one sample of a study of blood T cell repertoires in COVID-19. Generated by immunoSEQ multiplex PCR, the TCRdb table keeps only in-frame clones and is missing some. The table lists roughly 15,000 clones, nearly 75% of them singletons. Sequencing input: peripheral blood. These TCRs come from a boy aged 2 to 10 with active or convalescent COVID-19. The CDR3 runs from the conserved cysteine through the conserved F or W. The D gene is left open where the match is weak. Clone sizes are given selectively: once, few, many, or a class where the clone is expanded.

J: TRBJ1-6; V: TRBV9; D: NA; size: NA; DNA: TGTGCCAGCACAAGGCAGGGGAATTCACCCCTCCACTTT; CDR3: CASTRQGNSPLHF
J: TRBJ1-1; V: TRBV29-1; D: NA; size: NA; DNA: TGCAGCGTCTCCCTGACTGAAGCTTTCTTT; CDR3: CSVSLTEAFF
J: TRBJ2-7; V: TRBV2; D: TRBD1; size: NA; DNA: TGTGCCAGCAGTGAACACAGGGGGCGCTACGAGCAGTACTTC; CDR3: CASSEHRGRYEQYF
J: TRBJ2-5; V: TRBV28; D: NA; size: once; DNA: TGTGCCAGCAGTTTCGGAGGGACCCAGTACTTC; CDR3: CASSFGGTQYF
J: TRBJ2-7; V: TRBV5-1; D: TRBD1; size: NA; DNA: TGCGCCAGCAGCAGTGGGACAGAACTCCCGGGGGAGCAGTACTTC; CDR3: CASSSGTELPGEQYF
J: TRBJ2-5; V: TRBV5-1; D: NA; size: NA; DNA: TGCGCCAGCAGCTCCGCCCGTGGGCCCCAAGAGACCCAGTACTTC; CDR3: CASSSARGPQETQYF
J: TRBJ1-1; V: TRBV30; D: TRBD1; size: NA; DNA: TGTGCCTGTTCTACAGGGGTTGGGAACACTGAAGCTTTCTTT; CDR3: CACSTGVGNTEAFF
J: TRBJ1-1; V: TRBV3-1/TRBV3-2; D: TRBD1; size: NA; DNA: TGTGCCAGCAGCCGAGAGTCGGGGACAGGGAACACTGAAGCTTTCTTT; CDR3: CASSRESGTGNTEAFF
J: TRBJ2-2; V: TRBV11-3; D: TRBD2; size: NA; DNA: TGTGCCAGCAGCCCAGGGGGTCTAGCGGGGGACACCGGGGAGCTGTTTTTT; CDR3: CASSPGGLAGDTGELFF
J: TRBJ1-4; V: TRBV27; D: NA; size: NA; DNA: TGTGCCAGCAGTATAAGGCGGGCAGCTAATGAAAAACTGTTTTTT; CDR3: CASSIRRAANEKLFF
J: TRBJ1-1; V: TRBV7-2; D: TRBD1; size: NA; DNA: TGTGCCAGCAGCTTAAGGACAGGGAGGACTGAAGCTTTCTTT; CDR3: CASSLRTGRTEAFF
J: TRBJ2-3; V: TRBV28; D: NA; size: NA; DNA: TGTGCCAGCAAGGAATATAGCAAAAAGACAGATACGCAGTATTTT; CDR3: CASKEYSKKTDTQYF
J: TRBJ1-5; V: TRBV19; D: TRBD1; size: few; DNA: TGTGCCAGTAGTATATCAGGGGGCGGGAGCAATCAGCCCCAGCATTTT; CDR3: CASSISGGGSNQPQHF
J: TRBJ2-1; V: TRBV11-3; D: TRBD2; size: NA; DNA: TGTGCCAGCAGTTCGGGCGGGAGCTACAATGAGCAGTTCTTC; CDR3: CASSSGGSYNEQFF
J: TRBJ2-1; V: TRBV3-1/TRBV3-2; D: TRBD2; size: few; DNA: TGTGCCAGCAGCCAATGGGGGCGGGGGGCGTACAATGAGCAGTTCTTC; CDR3: CASSQWGRGAYNEQFF
J: TRBJ2-5; V: TRBV20-1; D: NA; size: few; DNA: TGCAGTGCCTTAGGTGGGCAGACCCAGTACTTC; CDR3: CSALGGQTQYF
J: TRBJ1-1; V: TRBV19; D: TRBD1; size: NA; DNA: TGTGCCAGTAGTATCTCGGCAGGGGGAAGGAACACTGAAGCTTTCTTT; CDR3: CASSISAGGRNTEAFF